These T cell receptor beta chains were read from a single sample in a study of vaccination effects on CD4 cells after COVID-19. The data were produced by immunoSEQ multiplex PCR, yet TCRdb's version contains in-frame clones alone and is incomplete. The data show about 41,000 clones, with 70% seen just once and about 26% held by the top ten. Their antigens remain unidentified. The material sequenced was CD4+ T cells from PBMCs cultured with HCoV-OC43 spike peptides, taken before COVID-19 vaccination. The receptors were sampled from a human donor who received a COVID-19 vaccine. CDR3s include the opening cysteine and the closing phenylalanine or tryptophan. D genes are given only for firm matches. Expanded clones are given a class, and other clones once, few, many or no size at all.

>TRBJ2-3|TRBV25-1|.|TRBD2
CASSESGGAITDTQYF
TGTGCCAGCAGTGAATCGGGGGGGGCCATCACAGATACGCAGTATTTT
>TRBJ1-1|TRBV19|.|.
CASSPLGTEAFF
TGTGCCAGTAGCCCACTGGGCACTGAAGCTTTCTTT
>TRBJ2-7|TRBV5-1|few|.
CASSVTAFSYEQYF
TGCGCCAGCAGCGTGACGGCATTTTCCTACGAGCAGTACTTC
>TRBJ1-2|TRBV9|few|TRBD1
CASSDGQGRVNYGYTF
TGTGCCAGCAGCGACGGACAGGGCAGGGTAAACTATGGCTACACCTTC
>TRBJ1-1|TRBV19|.|TRBD1
CASSPRDRASFF
TGTGCCAGTAGTCCCCGGGACAGGGCGTCTTTCTTT
>TRBJ1-1|TRBV11-2|few|TRBD1
CASSVGTGEAFF
TGTGCCAGCAGCGTCGGGACAGGCGAAGCTTTCTTT
>TRBJ2-3|TRBV3-1/TRBV3-2|.|.
CASSHQGTRWRDTQYF
TGTGCCAGCAGCCACCAAGGTACGAGGTGGAGGGATACGCAGTATTTT
>TRBJ1-1|TRBV18|few|TRBD1
CASSPSTGSDTEAFF
TGTGCCAGCTCACCATCGACAGGGTCGGACACTGAAGCTTTCTTT
>TRBJ2-6|TRBV3-1/TRBV3-2|.|.
CASSQGIRSGANVLTF
TGTGCCAGCAGCCAGGGAATCCGGTCTGGGGCCAACGTCCTGACTTTC
>TRBJ2-3|TRBV29-1|.|TRBD1
CSVLTQGATDTQYF
TGCAGCGTACTTACACAGGGGGCCACAGATACGCAGTATTTT
>TRBJ2-2|TRBV3-1/TRBV3-2|few|.
CASSQGERLVYTGELFF
TGTGCCAGCAGCCAAGGAGAAAGACTAGTGTACACCGGGGAGCTGTTTTTT
>TRBJ2-3|TRBV4-2|.|TRBD2
CASSQDQASGGQGTQYF
TGTGCCAGCAGCCAAGATCAGGCTAGCGGGGGGCAGGGTACGCAGTATTTT
>TRBJ2-7|TRBV3-1/TRBV3-2|.|.
CASSLRLSKQGGGYEQYF
TGTGCCAGCAGCCTCCGACTTTCTAAACAGGGAGGAGGCTACGAGCAGTACTTC
>TRBJ2-2|TRBV6-2/TRBV6-3|once|.
CASSYRGTAGRVTGELFF
TGTGCCAGCAGTTACCGGGGGACAGCGGGGCGGGTCACCGGGGAGCTGTTTTTT
>TRBJ2-2|TRBV6-5|.|.
CASSYSRVTGELFF
TGTGCCAGCAGTTACTCTCGGGTCACCGGGGAGCTGTTTTTT